The rows below give T cell receptor beta chains drawn from one sample of a study of T cells in localized non-small cell lung cancer. Some clones are missing from TCRdb's copy, which holds only in-frame ones; the method was immunoSEQ multiplex PCR. Of fewer than 30,000 clones listed, 70% to 90% are singletons. The input for sequencing was peripheral blood, taken before any cancer treatment. The receptors were gathered from a woman aged 35-75 years with stage I lung adenocarcinoma. Each CDR3 is given with its conserved first and last residue. A D gene is named only where the DNA matches it firmly. Clone sizes are given selectively: once, few, many, or a class where the clone is expanded.

CDR3 protein: CASSLTGVQETQYF; CDR3 DNA: TGTGCCAGCAGCCTGACAGGGGTTCAAGAGACCCAGTACTTC; clone size: .; V gene: TRBV9; J gene: TRBJ2-5; D gene: TRBD1
CDR3 protein: CASSSLQGNYGYTF; CDR3 DNA: TGTGCCAGCAGCTCCTTACAGGGGAACTATGGCTACACCTTC; clone size: .; V gene: TRBV11-2; J gene: TRBJ1-2; D gene: TRBD1
CDR3 protein: CASSLRTDYGYTF; CDR3 DNA: TGTGCCAGCAGCTTAAGAACAGACTATGGCTACACCTTC; clone size: few; V gene: TRBV7-9; J gene: TRBJ1-2; D gene: .
CDR3 protein: CASSPQTSGPYNEQFF; CDR3 DNA: TGTGCCAGCAGCCCACAGACTAGCGGACCCTACAATGAGCAGTTCTTC; clone size: .; V gene: TRBV9; J gene: TRBJ2-1; D gene: TRBD2
CDR3 protein: CASSIAARSGNTIYF; CDR3 DNA: TGTGCCAGTAGTATTGCAGCGCGCTCTGGAAACACCATATATTTT; clone size: .; V gene: TRBV19; J gene: TRBJ1-3; D gene: .
CDR3 protein: CASSQDVGATDTQYF; CDR3 DNA: TGCGCCAGCAGCCAAGATGTAGGGGCCACAGATACGCAGTATTTT; clone size: .; V gene: TRBV4-3; J gene: TRBJ2-3; D gene: .
CDR3 protein: CASSIQGFEQYF; CDR3 DNA: TGTGCCAGTAGTATACAGGGATTCGAGCAGTACTTC; clone size: .; V gene: TRBV19; J gene: TRBJ2-7; D gene: .
CDR3 protein: CASSLGSGNTDTQYF; CDR3 DNA: TGTGCCAGCAGCTTAGGCAGCGGGAACACAGATACGCAGTATTTT; clone size: .; V gene: TRBV7-2; J gene: TRBJ2-3; D gene: TRBD2
CDR3 protein: CASSLNGAGANVLTF; CDR3 DNA: TGTGCCAGCAGTTTAAACGGGGCTGGGGCCAACGTCCTGACTTTC; clone size: .; V gene: TRBV28; J gene: TRBJ2-6; D gene: .
CDR3 protein: CASRPGGPTYEQYF; CDR3 DNA: TGTGCCAGCAGACCCGGGGGGCCGACCTACGAGCAGTACTTC; clone size: .; V gene: TRBV11-2; J gene: TRBJ2-7; D gene: .
CDR3 protein: CASSSRVGDGNQPQHF; CDR3 DNA: TGTGCCAGCAGCTCTAGGGTGGGGGATGGCAATCAGCCCCAGCATTTT; clone size: .; V gene: TRBV7-2; J gene: TRBJ1-5; D gene: .
CDR3 protein: CASSRGGGGYTF; CDR3 DNA: TGTGCCAGCAGCCGAGGTGGGGGTGGCTACACCTTC; clone size: .; V gene: TRBV11-3; J gene: TRBJ1-2; D gene: .
CDR3 protein: CASSQDLGFKTQYF; CDR3 DNA: TGCGCCAGCAGCCAAGACCTGGGTTTCAAGACCCAGTACTTC; clone size: .; V gene: TRBV4-3; J gene: TRBJ2-5; D gene: .
CDR3 protein: CASSDYRVSDEQFF; CDR3 DNA: TGCGCCAGCAGCGACTACAGGGTTTCTGATGAGCAGTTCTTC; clone size: .; V gene: TRBV5-1; J gene: TRBJ2-1; D gene: .
CDR3 protein: CASSRVDYEQYF; CDR3 DNA: TGTGCCAGCAGTCGCGTAGACTACGAGCAGTACTTC; clone size: .; V gene: TRBV6-6; J gene: TRBJ2-7; D gene: .
CDR3 protein: CASSPGPRGGTDTQYF; CDR3 DNA: TGTGCCAGCAGCCCCGGACCCCGAGGGGGCACAGATACGCAGTATTTT; clone size: .; V gene: TRBV11-3; J gene: TRBJ2-3; D gene: .
CDR3 protein: CSVAGTGSNGYTF; CDR3 DNA: TGCAGCGTTGCCGGGACAGGGAGTAATGGCTACACCTTC; clone size: .; V gene: TRBV29-1; J gene: TRBJ1-2; D gene: TRBD1
CDR3 protein: CSVGRNEQFF; CDR3 DNA: TGCAGCGTTGGACGCAATGAGCAGTTCTTC; clone size: .; V gene: TRBV29-1; J gene: TRBJ2-1; D gene: .
CDR3 protein: CASSPAGSTDTQYF; CDR3 DNA: TGTGCCAGCAGTCCAGCGGGGAGCACAGATACGCAGTATTTT; clone size: .; V gene: TRBV6-4; J gene: TRBJ2-3; D gene: TRBD2
CDR3 protein: CASSPDRRNTEAFF; CDR3 DNA: TGCGCCAGCAGCCCTGACAGAAGGAACACTGAAGCTTTCTTT; clone size: .; V gene: TRBV5-1; J gene: TRBJ1-1; D gene: .
CDR3 protein: CASSLGGEKLFF; CDR3 DNA: TGTGCCAGTAGTCTAGGCGGAGAAAAACTGTTTTTT; clone size: few; V gene: TRBV19; J gene: TRBJ1-4; D gene: .
CDR3 protein: CASSFRTGGYGYTF; CDR3 DNA: TGTGCCAGCAGCTTCCGGACAGGGGGATATGGCTACACCTTC; clone size: .; V gene: TRBV9; J gene: TRBJ1-2; D gene: TRBD1
CDR3 protein: CASSSGRTGQETQYF; CDR3 DNA: TGTGCTAGCAGCTCGGGTAGGACGGGTCAAGAGACCCAGTACTTC; clone size: few; V gene: TRBV7-7; J gene: TRBJ2-5; D gene: .
CDR3 protein: CASSPLRDGGTEAFF; CDR3 DNA: TGTGCCAGCTCACCACTACGGGACGGGGGCACTGAAGCTTTCTTT; clone size: .; V gene: TRBV18; J gene: TRBJ1-1; D gene: .
CDR3 protein: CASSVAGAGDTQYF; CDR3 DNA: TGCGCCAGCAGCGTTGCCGGGGCTGGAGATACGCAGTATTTT; clone size: once; V gene: TRBV5-1; J gene: TRBJ2-3; D gene: .